The present TCR beta chain was sequenced within a study of blood T cell repertoires in COVID-19. Background on the study: Italy, Spain and the United States were the sources of the convalescent and acute COVID-19 samples. Sample material is recorded as cDNA or gDNA derived from T cells, B-cell-depleted T cells, or PBMCs.

CDR3 length equals 14 residues. The ends lost 3 bases at V and 6 bases at J; junction bases unmatched: 7. Germline V gene sequence: CDR1 SGHRS, CDR2 YFSETQ. Under the authors' procedure: Amplification with reference gene primers provided the estimates of nucleated cell counts. Profiling relied on immunoSEQ multiplex PCR, and the TCRdb table lists in-frame clones only, not all of them. D and trimming come from the DNA, and the V and J calls and clone size come from that table. The sample consists of some 200,000 clones, 75% to 85% of them appearing once. Enrollment of patients from Seattle took place during active infection, with longitudinal follow-up.

The TCR comes from a woman between 70 and 85 years old with COVID-19, enrolled during active disease. Sequencing was performed on peripheral blood. V gene TRBV5-1 combines with J gene TRBJ1-2; 8 nucleotides match TRBD1. CDR3 nucleotide sequence: TGCGCCAGCAGCTCGGCAGGGGGCGCGGATGGCTACACCTTC. It encodes CASSSAGGADGYTF.